This TCR beta chain was sequenced for a study of T cell responses to AZD1222 COVID-19 vaccine. About this clone itself: Its antigen remains unidentified.

Looked up from germline, CDR1 is SGHTA and CDR2 is FQGNSA. CDR3 size: 19 residues. Trimming at V came to 6 bases and at J to 0 bases, leaving 17 bases not matched to a gene. Findings of the study overall: Seropositive status at baseline applied to only a handful of AZD1222 recipients. Repertoire sampling occurred only after the peak T cell response.

TCRdb keeps only in-frame clones here, not all; method: immunoSEQ multiplex PCR. The sample carries about 140,000 clones, about 92% recorded once. The TCR originated in an adult who received the AZD1222 COVID-19 vaccine. The chain uses TRBV7-2 and TRBJ1-3; 7 bases are shared with TRBD1. Here the sequenced sample was peripheral blood, taken 28 days after the second AZD1222 dose. The CDR3 is CASSVARDSSYDSGNTIYF. CDR3 nucleotide sequence: TGTGCCAGCAGTGTGGCCCGGGACAGCTCCTATGACTCTGGAAACACCATATATTTT.